The entry that follows covers one T cell receptor (beta chain) sequence. Original processing methods: Reference gene primer amplification in the assay estimated nucleated cell counts. Sequenced by immunoSEQ multiplex PCR; TCRdb stores in-frame clones only, minus some. V, J and clone size reflect that table, while D and trimming were determined from the DNA. The sample carries 95,000 to 150,000 clones, 79% recorded once. The CDR3 extends over 13 amino acids. Germline CDR1 MNHEY, CDR2 SMNVEV (reference sequence). Deletions cut 3 bases from V and 8 bases from J, with 13 bases between. This sample is part of a study of blood T cell repertoires in COVID-19. Background on the study: From T cells, B-cell-depleted T cells, or PBMCs came the material, which was cDNA or gDNA.

Sequencing was done on a sample of peripheral blood. The receptor was derived from a woman aged 80 or older with acute or convalescent COVID-19. The chain combines TRBV27 with TRBJ1-2; D remains ambiguous. As DNA, the CDR3 is TGTGCCAGCAGTTTCCGGGAGGCGGGGGGCTACACCTTC. It yields the protein CASSFREAGGYTF.